Listed below are T cell receptor beta chains from one sample, sequenced in a study of cytomegalovirus exposure and HLA in healthy donors. Clones were sequenced by immunoSEQ multiplex PCR, and TCRdb holds only the in-frame ones, with some missing. The sample lists about 200,000 clones, around 85% occurring once. The sequencing input was PBMCs. Receptor source: a man between 50 and 59 years old in good health and CMV-seronegative. Both conserved end residues are part of each CDR3. Each record gives: clone size, J gene, CDR3 length, D gene, V gene, CDR3 protein, CDR3 DNA. D genes are given only for firm matches. Clone size is given for some rows only: seen once, a few or many times, or a class if the clone is expanded.

abundance: .; j_gene: TRBJ2-5; len: 13; d_gene: .; v_gene: TRBV9; CDR3aa: CASSVEGRGTQYF; CDR3nt: TGTGCCAGCAGCGTAGAGGGCAGGGGGACCCAGTACTTC
abundance: .; j_gene: TRBJ2-1; len: 15; d_gene: TRBD2; v_gene: TRBV5-1; CDR3aa: CASRGDQGGFGEQFF; CDR3nt: TGCGCCAGCCGGGGGGATCAGGGCGGGTTTGGTGAGCAGTTCTTC
abundance: .; j_gene: TRBJ2-2; len: 16; d_gene: .; v_gene: TRBV7-3; CDR3aa: CASSLRGAANTGELFF; CDR3nt: TGTGCCAGCAGCTTACGGGGGGCCGCGAACACCGGGGAGCTGTTTTTT
abundance: .; j_gene: TRBJ1-2; len: 16; d_gene: .; v_gene: TRBV6-5; CDR3aa: CASSYSRPVTNYGYTF; CDR3nt: TGTGCCAGCAGTTACTCGAGGCCGGTCACTAACTATGGCTACACCTTC
abundance: .; j_gene: TRBJ2-1; len: 17; d_gene: .; v_gene: TRBV7-3; CDR3aa: CASSLIPSGLSYNEQFF; CDR3nt: TGTGCCAGCAGCTTAATTCCGAGCGGACTCTCCTACAATGAGCAGTTCTTC
abundance: .; j_gene: TRBJ2-1; len: 16; d_gene: .; v_gene: TRBV5-5; CDR3aa: CASSWSGSSSYNEQFF; CDR3nt: TGTGCCAGCAGCTGGAGCGGGTCGAGCTCCTACAATGAGCAGTTCTTC
abundance: .; j_gene: TRBJ1-4; len: 14; d_gene: TRBD1; v_gene: TRBV9; CDR3aa: CASSDRGKNEKLFF; CDR3nt: TGTGCCAGCAGCGACAGGGGGAAGAATGAAAAACTGTTTTTT
abundance: .; j_gene: TRBJ1-4; len: 15; d_gene: TRBD1; v_gene: TRBV5-1; CDR3aa: CASSLQGAGEEKLFF; CDR3nt: TGCGCCAGCAGCTTACAGGGGGCCGGGGAAGAAAAACTGTTTTTT
abundance: .; j_gene: TRBJ1-5; len: 14; d_gene: .; v_gene: TRBV28; CDR3aa: CASSSGPPRQPQHF; CDR3nt: TGTGCCAGCAGCTCAGGGCCCCCAAGACAGCCCCAGCATTTT
abundance: .; j_gene: TRBJ2-5; len: 13; d_gene: .; v_gene: TRBV5-6; CDR3aa: CASSLERRATQYF; CDR3nt: TGTGCCAGCAGCTTGGAACGGAGAGCGACCCAGTACTTC
abundance: .; j_gene: TRBJ2-1; len: 15; d_gene: .; v_gene: TRBV27; CDR3aa: CASRMTVSSYNEQFF; CDR3nt: TGTGCCAGCAGAATGACAGTAAGCTCCTACAATGAGCAGTTCTTC
abundance: .; j_gene: TRBJ2-7; len: 16; d_gene: TRBD2; v_gene: TRBV19; CDR3aa: CASSINLAGGKYEQYF; CDR3nt: TGTGCCAGTAGTATAAATCTAGCGGGAGGGAAGTACGAGCAGTACTTC
abundance: .; j_gene: TRBJ2-3; len: 14; d_gene: TRBD2; v_gene: TRBV5-6; CDR3aa: CASSMTSGRDTQYF; CDR3nt: TGTGCCAGCAGCATGACTAGCGGGAGGGATACGCAGTATTTT
abundance: .; j_gene: TRBJ1-1; len: 13; d_gene: TRBD1; v_gene: TRBV29-1; CDR3aa: CSVGQGGGTEAFF; CDR3nt: TGCAGCGTTGGTCAGGGGGGCGGCACTGAAGCTTTCTTT
abundance: .; j_gene: TRBJ1-1; len: 14; d_gene: TRBD1; v_gene: TRBV28; CDR3aa: CASTSTGASPRAFF; CDR3nt: TGTGCCAGCACCTCGACAGGGGCCAGCCCTCGGGCTTTCTTT
abundance: .; j_gene: TRBJ2-2; len: 17; d_gene: .; v_gene: TRBV14; CDR3aa: CASSQVTGRLYTGELFF; CDR3nt: TGTGCCAGCAGCCAAGTGACAGGGAGGTTATACACCGGGGAGCTGTTTTTT
abundance: .; j_gene: TRBJ1-4; len: 16; d_gene: .; v_gene: TRBV10-1; CDR3aa: CASFVHSLATTGSLFF; CDR3nt: TGCGCCAGCTTTGTTCACAGCTTGGCCACCACGGGGAGCCTGTTTTTT
abundance: .; j_gene: TRBJ1-1; len: 13; d_gene: .; v_gene: TRBV28; CDR3aa: CASSLTGYTEAFF; CDR3nt: TGTGCCAGCAGTTTAACCGGGTACACTGAAGCTTTCTTT
abundance: few; j_gene: TRBJ2-7; len: 13; d_gene: TRBD1; v_gene: TRBV7-8; CDR3aa: CASSLTGGYEQYF; CDR3nt: TGTGCCAGCAGCTTAACAGGGGGCTACGAGCAGTACTTC
abundance: .; j_gene: TRBJ1-2; len: 15; d_gene: TRBD1; v_gene: TRBV7-9; CDR3aa: CASSSGQGRDYGYTF; CDR3nt: TGTGCCAGCAGCTCGGGACAGGGCAGGGACTATGGCTACACCTTC
abundance: .; j_gene: TRBJ2-3; len: 17; d_gene: .; v_gene: TRBV7-9; CDR3aa: CASSSRGTTNSGGTQYF; CDR3nt: TGTGCCAGCAGCTCGCGGGGGACTACAAACTCGGGGGGCACGCAGTATTTT
abundance: once; j_gene: TRBJ2-7; len: 14; d_gene: TRBD2; v_gene: TRBV6-5; CDR3aa: CASSRLAGGYEQYF; CDR3nt: TGTGCCAGCAGTCGACTAGCGGGAGGGTACGAGCAGTACTTC
abundance: .; j_gene: TRBJ2-7; len: 13; d_gene: .; v_gene: TRBV28; CDR3aa: CASSLNSPYEQYF; CDR3nt: TGTGCCAGCAGTTTAAACTCCCCCTACGAGCAGTACTTC
abundance: .; j_gene: TRBJ2-4; len: 14; d_gene: TRBD1; v_gene: TRBV6-6; CDR3aa: CASSSDRAKNIQYF; CDR3nt: TGTGCCAGCAGCTCGGACAGGGCCAAAAACATTCAGTACTTC
abundance: .; j_gene: TRBJ2-3; len: 14; d_gene: TRBD1; v_gene: TRBV10-1; CDR3aa: CATRQGWGSDTQYF; CDR3nt: TGCGCCACGAGACAGGGATGGGGGTCGGATACGCAGTATTTT
abundance: .; j_gene: TRBJ2-2; len: 14; d_gene: .; v_gene: TRBV28; CDR3aa: CASRPNRDTGELFF; CDR3nt: TGTGCCAGCAGACCGAACAGAGACACCGGGGAGCTGTTTTTT
abundance: once; j_gene: TRBJ2-7; len: 15; d_gene: TRBD2; v_gene: TRBV19; CDR3aa: CASSSGTSGSWEQYF; CDR3nt: TGTGCCAGTAGTAGTGGGACTAGCGGGAGTTGGGAGCAGTACTTC
abundance: .; j_gene: TRBJ2-3; len: 15; d_gene: .; v_gene: TRBV27; CDR3aa: CASSLMGGGADTQYF; CDR3nt: TGTGCCAGCAGTTTAATGGGAGGGGGGGCAGATACGCAGTATTTT
abundance: few; j_gene: TRBJ2-7; len: 14; d_gene: .; v_gene: TRBV7-3; CDR3aa: CASSLNAGVSEQYF; CDR3nt: TGTGCCAGCAGCTTAAATGCGGGCGTCTCCGAGCAGTACTTC
abundance: .; j_gene: TRBJ2-2; len: 11; d_gene: TRBD1; v_gene: TRBV27; CDR3aa: CASGQGRIVFF; CDR3nt: TGTGCCAGCGGACAGGGGAGGATCGTGTTTTTT
abundance: .; j_gene: TRBJ1-1; len: 14; d_gene: .; v_gene: TRBV18; CDR3aa: CASSRDSRNTEAFF; CDR3nt: TGTGCCAGCTCAAGGGACTCCCGCAATACTGAAGCTTTCTTT
abundance: .; j_gene: TRBJ2-2; len: 16; d_gene: TRBD1; v_gene: TRBV19; CDR3aa: CASSFLTGDDTGELFF; CDR3nt: TGTGCCAGTAGTTTCCTGACAGGGGACGACACCGGGGAGCTGTTTTTT
abundance: few; j_gene: TRBJ2-1; len: 16; d_gene: TRBD2; v_gene: TRBV27; CDR3aa: CASSSGLAGVGNEQFF; CDR3nt: TGTGCCAGCAGTTCCGGACTAGCGGGAGTGGGTAATGAGCAGTTCTTC
abundance: .; j_gene: TRBJ1-1; len: 13; d_gene: TRBD1; v_gene: TRBV7-9; CDR3aa: CASRGTENTEAFF; CDR3nt: TGTGCCAGCAGAGGGACAGAGAACACTGAAGCTTTCTTT
abundance: .; j_gene: TRBJ2-7; len: 15; d_gene: TRBD2; v_gene: TRBV12-5; CDR3aa: CASGLAGTSAYEQYF; CDR3nt: TGTGCTAGTGGTTTGGCCGGGACTAGCGCTTACGAGCAGTACTTC
abundance: .; j_gene: TRBJ2-2; len: 15; d_gene: TRBD1; v_gene: TRBV5-4; CDR3aa: CASRSGTGFTGELFF; CDR3nt: TGTGCCAGCAGGTCCGGGACAGGGTTCACCGGGGAGCTGTTTTTT
abundance: .; j_gene: TRBJ2-7; len: 18; d_gene: TRBD2; v_gene: TRBV7-6; CDR3aa: CASSLEDSGTSGMVEQYF; CDR3nt: TGTGCCAGCAGCTTAGAGGATTCCGGGACTAGCGGGATGGTCGAGCAGTACTTC
abundance: .; j_gene: TRBJ2-7; len: 14; d_gene: .; v_gene: TRBV6-6; CDR3aa: CASSYLDSSYEQYF; CDR3nt: TGTGCCAGCAGTTACCTTGACAGCTCCTACGAGCAGTACTTC
abundance: .; j_gene: TRBJ2-1; len: 17; d_gene: TRBD2; v_gene: TRBV9; CDR3aa: CASSAEGASGVYNEQFF; CDR3nt: TGTGCCAGCAGCGCCGAAGGGGCTAGCGGGGTCTACAATGAGCAGTTCTTC
abundance: .; j_gene: TRBJ2-3; len: 13; d_gene: .; v_gene: TRBV29-1; CDR3aa: CSVEEGRGDTQYF; CDR3nt: TGCAGCGTTGAAGAGGGCCGGGGAGATACGCAGTATTTT
abundance: .; j_gene: TRBJ2-7; len: 14; d_gene: TRBD2; v_gene: TRBV18; CDR3aa: CASSPPGLAYEQYF; CDR3nt: TGTGCCAGCTCACCACCGGGACTAGCCTACGAGCAGTACTTC
abundance: .; j_gene: TRBJ1-4; len: 14; d_gene: .; v_gene: TRBV25-1; CDR3aa: CASSELAGAEKLFF; CDR3nt: TGTGCCAGCAGTGAACTTGCGGGGGCTGAAAAACTGTTTTTT
abundance: .; j_gene: TRBJ2-3; len: 15; d_gene: TRBD2; v_gene: TRBV7-8; CDR3aa: CASSLGQGGTDTQYF; CDR3nt: TGTGCCAGCAGCTTAGGCCAGGGAGGGACAGATACGCAGTATTTT
abundance: .; j_gene: TRBJ2-3; len: 14; d_gene: .; v_gene: TRBV7-3; CDR3aa: CASSLGRNTDTQYF; CDR3nt: TGTGCCAGCAGCTTAGGGAGAAACACAGATACGCAGTATTTT
abundance: .; j_gene: TRBJ1-5; len: 13; d_gene: .; v_gene: TRBV11-2; CDR3aa: CASSWGGDQPQHF; CDR3nt: TGTGCCAGCAGCTGGGGAGGGGACCAGCCCCAGCATTTT
abundance: once; j_gene: TRBJ1-4; len: 15; d_gene: .; v_gene: TRBV4-2; CDR3aa: CASSQESSTNEKLFF; CDR3nt: TGTGCCAGCAGCCAAGAGTCATCAACTAATGAAAAACTGTTTTTT
abundance: .; j_gene: TRBJ1-1; len: 15; d_gene: TRBD1; v_gene: TRBV27; CDR3aa: CASSDPGTGRTEAFF; CDR3nt: TGTGCCAGCAGTGACCCGGGGACAGGGCGGACTGAAGCTTTCTTT
abundance: .; j_gene: TRBJ2-5; len: 17; d_gene: TRBD2; v_gene: TRBV5-4; CDR3aa: CASSLVPSGRARETQYF; CDR3nt: TGTGCCAGCAGCTTGGTTCCTAGCGGGAGGGCCCGAGAGACCCAGTACTTC
abundance: .; j_gene: TRBJ1-4; len: 14; d_gene: .; v_gene: TRBV5-1; CDR3aa: CASSLSRNEEKLFF; CDR3nt: TGCGCCAGCAGCTTGAGCAGGAATGAGGAAAAACTGTTTTTT
abundance: .; j_gene: TRBJ1-2; len: 15; d_gene: .; v_gene: TRBV14; CDR3aa: CASSQVTGGNYGYTF; CDR3nt: TGTGCCAGCAGCCAAGTAACCGGGGGGAACTATGGCTACACCTTC
abundance: .; j_gene: TRBJ1-1; len: 15; d_gene: TRBD1; v_gene: TRBV6-5; CDR3aa: CASSLLGTGGTEAFF; CDR3nt: TGTGCCAGCAGTTTATTGGGGACAGGTGGCACTGAAGCTTTCTTT
abundance: .; j_gene: TRBJ2-1; len: 13; d_gene: .; v_gene: TRBV6-4; CDR3aa: CASSDSTTHEQFF; CDR3nt: TGTGCCAGCAGTGACTCGACAACGCATGAGCAGTTCTTC
abundance: .; j_gene: TRBJ2-3; len: 15; d_gene: .; v_gene: TRBV11-2; CDR3aa: CASSSVGAPTDTQYF; CDR3nt: TGTGCCAGCAGCTCAGTGGGGGCCCCCACAGATACGCAGTATTTT
abundance: .; j_gene: TRBJ2-4; len: 12; d_gene: .; v_gene: TRBV5-8; CDR3aa: CASSFGSHIQYF; CDR3nt: TGTGCCAGCAGCTTCGGGTCCCACATTCAGTACTTC
abundance: .; j_gene: TRBJ2-3; len: 17; d_gene: .; v_gene: TRBV21-1; CDR3aa: CASSKEVDSNGTDTQYF; CDR3nt: TGTGCCAGCAGCAAAGAGGTAGACTCCAATGGGACAGATACGCAGTATTTT
abundance: once; j_gene: TRBJ1-2; len: 15; d_gene: TRBD1; v_gene: TRBV28; CDR3aa: CAGSTTGGKDYGYTF; CDR3nt: TGTGCCGGCAGTACCACAGGGGGCAAAGACTATGGCTACACCTTC